The 16 T cell receptor beta chains below come from one sample, sequenced in a study of a mutant IDH1 vaccine in newly diagnosed glioma. For these receptors, no antigen is known. Profiling relied on immunoSEQ multiplex PCR, and the TCRdb table lists in-frame clones only, not all of them. The table has tens of thousands of clones, 65% to 85% seen once; the top ten hold 8.2%. The time point is: week 23, last vaccination. Each dose of the vaccine consisted of 300 ug of mutant IDH1 20-mer peptide, with topical imiquimod. Sequenced material: PBMCs, taken from a glioma patient whose treatment included an IDH1 peptide vaccine. Receptors were obtained from a woman between 18 and 29 years old with glioma.

The V call is TRBV5-1, the J call TRBJ2-3; maybe TRBD2 (5 bases). Trimming stripped 2 bases from V and 3 bases from J, with 10 bases between. Germline CDR1 SGHRS, CDR2 YFSETQ. CDR3 length: 14 residues. The CDR3 loop reads CASSLSRGTDTQYF. DNA of the CDR3: TGCGCCAGCAGCTTAAGCAGAGGGACAGATACGCAGTATTTT.

This clone occurred a few times. This chain connects TRBV7-2 to TRBJ1-5; D is undetermined. The CDR3 extends over 15 amino acids. CDR1 is SGHTA, CDR2 FQGNSA, per germline. V was trimmed by 2 bases and J by 0 bases, leaving 8 bases between them. The CDR3 sequence: CASSLMPNSNQPQHF. The CDR3 DNA reads TGTGCCAGCAGCTTAATGCCCAATAGCAATCAGCCCCAGCATTTT.

This chain links TRBV7-2 with TRBJ1-1; a weak D match, TRBD1 (5 bases). Deletions cut 5 bases from V and 1 base from J, with 14 bases between. The CDR3 length is 15 residues. The germline CDR1 and CDR2 sequences are SGHTA and FQGNSA. CDR3 nucleotide sequence: TGTGCCAGCAGCCCCGGGGGGTGGGAGAACACTGAAGCTTTCTTT. Translation: CASSPGGWENTEAFF. Drawing the rest from reference TRBV7-2 and TRBJ1-1, the complete variable domain is GAGVSQSPSNKVTEKGKDVELRCDPISGHTALYWYRQSLGQGLEFLIYFQGNSAPDKSGLPSDRFSAERTGGSVSTLTIQRTQQEDSAVYLCASSPGGWENTEAFFGQGTRLTVV.

The rearrangement uses TRBV6-5 and TRBJ2-5; the D gene is possibly TRBD1 (6 bases). With 5 bases removed from V and 2 bases from J, the gap between germline ends came to 12 bases. The CDR3 is 14 amino acids. Germline CDR1 reads MNHEY; CDR2 reads SVGAGI. The CDR3 bases are TGTGCCAGCAGTACCGGACAGTTACAAGAGACCCAGTACTTC. This translates into CASSTGQLQETQYF.

This sequence joins TRBV13 and TRBJ1-1; D possibly corresponds to TRBD1 (5 bases). The V gene's germline CDR1 is PRHDT and CDR2 FYEKMQ (reference sequence). This CDR3 contains 16 residues. V was shortened by 5 bases and J by 0 bases, with 16 bases between the two germline ends. The CDR3 DNA reads TGTGCCAGCAGCATGGACGTTAGGGGTATGAACACTGAAGCTTTCTTT. The encoded protein is CASSMDVRGMNTEAFF.

CDR3 in amino acids: CASSVRDSAYEQYF. In DNA form, the CDR3 reads TGTGCCAGCAGCGTGCGGGACAGTGCCTACGAGCAGTACTTC. The chain links TRBV9 to TRBJ2-7; weak D call: TRBD1 (7 bases). V gave up 2 bases and J gave up 2 bases, with 11 bases separating them. The CDR3 totals 14 residues. Germline loops: CDR1 SGDLS, CDR2 YYNGEE.

The rearrangement links TRBV4-2 to TRBJ1-6, with D maybe TRBD1 (6 bases). The CDR3 runs to 16 residues. V dropped 0 bases and J dropped 7 bases, with 13 bases sitting between them. In germline, CDR1 is LGHNA, CDR2 YNFKEQ. The DNA for the CDR3 is TGTGCCAGCAGCCAAGAATTAACAGGGCGAAATTCACCCCTCCACTTT. Translating it yields CASSQELTGRNSPLHF.

V and J are TRBV5-4 and TRBJ2-2; D is undetermined. Germline CDR1 reads SGHNT; CDR2 reads YYREEE (reference sequence). This CDR3 comprises 14 residues. The germline V and J ends were trimmed by 2 bases and 3 bases, with 8 bases remaining between them. As DNA, the CDR3 is TGTGCCAGCAGCTTCGGTGGGGACACCGGGGAGCTGTTTTTT. This sequence encodes CASSFGGDTGELFF. The whole variable domain, remainder taken from reference TRBV5-4 and TRBJ2-2, is ETGVTQSPTHLIKTRGQQVTLRCSSQSGHNTVSWYQQALGQGPQFIFQYYREEENGRGNFPPRFSGLQFPNYSSELNVNALELDDSALYLCASSFGGDTGELFFGEGSRLTVL.

The chain employs TRBV15 and TRBJ2-3; D gene ambiguous. Germline V gene lookup returns CDR1 LNHNV and CDR2 YYDKDF (reference sequence). V was clipped by 7 bases and J by 2 bases, with 7 bases between them. This CDR3 region has 12 residues. Written as DNA, the CDR3 is TGTGCCACCACGGCATCCACAGATACGCAGTATTTT. The encoded protein is CATTASTDTQYF.

The V call is TRBV4-3, the J call TRBJ2-1; D is ambiguous. The germline V and J ends were trimmed by 3 bases and 7 bases, with 13 bases remaining between them. The CDR3 is made up of 14 amino acids. Germline V gives CDR1 LGHNA, CDR2 YSLEER. Here the CDR3 DNA reads TGCGCCAGCAGCCACCCCAACTCCGGTAATGAGCAGTTCTTC. Protein sequence: CASSHPNSGNEQFF.

V usage is TRBV5-1 and J usage is TRBJ2-1; D is undetermined. This CDR3 is built from 16 residues. CDR1 is SGHRS and CDR2 is YFSETQ in the germline V gene. V dropped 2 bases and J dropped 4 bases, with 16 bases sitting between them. CDR3 in amino acids: CASSFTGPYGYNEQFF. In nucleotides, the CDR3 is TGCGCCAGCAGCTTCACCGGGCCCTATGGATACAATGAGCAGTTCTTC.

The V call is TRBV6-1, the J call TRBJ2-1, with D maybe TRBD1 (6 bases). The CDR3 has 14 amino acids. Germline CDR1 is MNHNS and CDR2 is SASEGT. V was pared by 2 bases and J by 7 bases, with 12 bases between. The CDR3 spells CASSELQGGNEQFF. The DNA for the CDR3 is TGTGCCAGCAGTGAATTACAGGGTGGGAATGAGCAGTTCTTC.

V usage is TRBV14 and J usage is TRBJ1-2; D is uncertain. Per germline, CDR1 SGHDN and CDR2 FVKESK. This CDR3 spans 15 amino acids. Trimming removed 0 bases from V and 6 bases from J, with 14 bases in between. Here the CDR3 reads CASSQDGGYGDGYTF. The CDR3 DNA reads as TGTGCCAGCAGCCAAGATGGCGGCTATGGGGATGGCTACACCTTC.

V usage is TRBV25-1 and J usage is TRBJ1-3, with 9 bases lining up with TRBD1. In germline, CDR1 is MGHDK, CDR2 SYGVNS. The CDR3 covers 15 residues. V was pared by 10 bases and J by 0 bases, with 7 bases of the junction left unmatched. CDR3 nucleotide sequence: TGTGCCACCATGGACAGGGGAAGCTCTGGAAACACCATATATTTT. It yields the protein CATMDRGSSGNTIYF.

The rearrangement links TRBV5-1 to TRBJ2-7; 8 nucleotides align to TRBD1. Germline trimming cut 2 bases from V and 4 bases from J; bases unmatched to any gene: 8. CDR1 SGHRS and CDR2 YFSETQ come from the germline V gene. The CDR3 has 15 residues. This CDR3 reads CASSFGQGRDYEQYF. The CDR3 nucleotides are TGCGCCAGCAGCTTCGGACAGGGAAGAGATTACGAGCAGTACTTC.

CDR3 sequence (DNA): TGTGCCAGCAGCCCCGGGACAGGCCGCAATCAGCCCCAGCATTTT. This gives the protein CASSPGTGRNQPQHF. The chain links TRBV6-5 to TRBJ1-5; 8 bases match TRBD1. V dropped 6 bases and J dropped 2; count of bases not matched to a gene: 6. The V gene's germline CDR1 is MNHEY and CDR2 SVGAGI. The CDR3 runs to 15 residues.